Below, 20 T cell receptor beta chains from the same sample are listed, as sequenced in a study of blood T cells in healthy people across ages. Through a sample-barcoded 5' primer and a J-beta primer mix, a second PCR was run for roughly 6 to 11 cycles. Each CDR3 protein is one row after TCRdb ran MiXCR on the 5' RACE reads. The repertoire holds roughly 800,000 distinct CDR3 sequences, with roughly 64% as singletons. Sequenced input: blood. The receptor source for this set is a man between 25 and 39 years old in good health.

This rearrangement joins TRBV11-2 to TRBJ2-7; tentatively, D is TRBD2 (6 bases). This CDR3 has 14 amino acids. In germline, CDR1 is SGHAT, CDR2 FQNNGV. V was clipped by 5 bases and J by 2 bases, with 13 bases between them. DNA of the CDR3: TGTGCCAGCAGCAAAGCGGGTACAACCTACGAGCAGTACTTC. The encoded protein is CASSKAGTTYEQYF.

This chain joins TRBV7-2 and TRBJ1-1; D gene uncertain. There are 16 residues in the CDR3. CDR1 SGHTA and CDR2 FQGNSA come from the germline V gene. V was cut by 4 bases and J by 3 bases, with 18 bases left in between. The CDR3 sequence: CASSSSTELMDTEAFF. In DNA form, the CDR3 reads TGTGCCAGCAGCTCGTCGACGGAGCTCATGGACACTGAAGCTTTCTTT.

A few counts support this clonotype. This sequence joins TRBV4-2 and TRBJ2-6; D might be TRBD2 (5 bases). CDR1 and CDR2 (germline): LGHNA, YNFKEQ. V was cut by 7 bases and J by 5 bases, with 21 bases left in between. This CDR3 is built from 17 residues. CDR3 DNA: TGTGCCAGCACCCAGTACTCCGAGCCGGGAAGGGCCAACGTCCTGACTTTC. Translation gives CASTQYSEPGRANVLTF.

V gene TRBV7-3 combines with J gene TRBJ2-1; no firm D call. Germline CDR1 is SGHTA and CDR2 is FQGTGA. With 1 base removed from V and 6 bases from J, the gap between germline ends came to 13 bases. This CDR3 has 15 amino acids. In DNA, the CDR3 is TGTGCCAGCAGCTTAAGTTCAGGAGAAATCAATGAGCAGTTCTTC. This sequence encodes CASSLSSGEINEQFF.

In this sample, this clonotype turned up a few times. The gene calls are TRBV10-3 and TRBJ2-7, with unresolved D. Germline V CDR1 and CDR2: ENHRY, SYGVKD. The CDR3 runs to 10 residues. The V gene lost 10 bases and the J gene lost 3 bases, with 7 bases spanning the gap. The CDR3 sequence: CARHSYEQYF. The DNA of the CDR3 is TGTGCCAGACACAGCTACGAGCAGTACTTC.

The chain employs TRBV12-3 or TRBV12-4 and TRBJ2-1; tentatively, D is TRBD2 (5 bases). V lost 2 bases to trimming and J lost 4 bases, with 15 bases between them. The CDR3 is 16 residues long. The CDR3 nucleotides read TGTGCCAGCAGTTTAACTACTGGTAGCGATTACAATGAGCAGTTCTTC. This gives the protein CASSLTTGSDYNEQFF.

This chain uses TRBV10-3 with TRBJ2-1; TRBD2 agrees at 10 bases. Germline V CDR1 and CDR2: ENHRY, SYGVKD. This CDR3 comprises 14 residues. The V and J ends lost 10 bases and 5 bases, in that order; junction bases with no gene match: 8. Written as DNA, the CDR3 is TGTGCCACCACTACTAGCGGGGCTAACAATGAGCAGTTCTTC. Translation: CATTTSGANNEQFF.

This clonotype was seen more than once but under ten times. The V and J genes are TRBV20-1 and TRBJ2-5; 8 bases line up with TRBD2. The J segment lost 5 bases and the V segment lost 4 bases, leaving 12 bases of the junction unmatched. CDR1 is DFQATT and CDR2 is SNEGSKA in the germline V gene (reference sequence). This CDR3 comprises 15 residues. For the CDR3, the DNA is TGCAGTGCTACCGTCCCGGGACTAGAGGGGGAGACCCAGTACTTC. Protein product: CSATVPGLEGETQYF.

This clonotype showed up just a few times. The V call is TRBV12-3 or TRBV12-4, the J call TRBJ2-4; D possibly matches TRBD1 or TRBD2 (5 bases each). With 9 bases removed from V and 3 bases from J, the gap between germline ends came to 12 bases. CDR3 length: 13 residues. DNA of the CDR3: TGTGCCAGAAGAGGGGCCGTCAAAAACATTCAGTACTTC. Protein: CARRGAVKNIQYF.

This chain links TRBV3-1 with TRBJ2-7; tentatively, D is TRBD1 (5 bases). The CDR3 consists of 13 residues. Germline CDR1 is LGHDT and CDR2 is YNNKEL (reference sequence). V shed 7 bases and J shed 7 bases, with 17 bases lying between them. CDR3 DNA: TGTGCCAGCACCCCAAGCGATGGGGCTGAGCAGTACTTC. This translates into CASTPSDGAEQYF.

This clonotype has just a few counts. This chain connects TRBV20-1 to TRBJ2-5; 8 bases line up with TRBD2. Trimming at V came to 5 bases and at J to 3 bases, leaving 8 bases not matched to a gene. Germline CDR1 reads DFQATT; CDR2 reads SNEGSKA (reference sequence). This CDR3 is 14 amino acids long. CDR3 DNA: TGCAGTGCTCCCGAGCGAGCGGGGGAAGAGACCCAGTACTTC. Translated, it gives CSAPERAGEETQYF.

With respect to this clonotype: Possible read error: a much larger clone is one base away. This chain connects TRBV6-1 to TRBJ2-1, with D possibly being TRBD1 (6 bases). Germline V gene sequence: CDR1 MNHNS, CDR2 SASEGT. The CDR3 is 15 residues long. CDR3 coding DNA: TGTGCCGGCAGGGGCATCCAGGGTATTGAGCATGAGCAGTTCTTC. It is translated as CAGRGIQGIEHEQFF.

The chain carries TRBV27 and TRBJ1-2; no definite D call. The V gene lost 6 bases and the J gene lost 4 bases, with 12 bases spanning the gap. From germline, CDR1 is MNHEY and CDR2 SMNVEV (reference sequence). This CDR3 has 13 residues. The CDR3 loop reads CASRTAATYGYTF. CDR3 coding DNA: TGTGCCAGCAGGACGGCCGCGACCTATGGCTACACCTTC.

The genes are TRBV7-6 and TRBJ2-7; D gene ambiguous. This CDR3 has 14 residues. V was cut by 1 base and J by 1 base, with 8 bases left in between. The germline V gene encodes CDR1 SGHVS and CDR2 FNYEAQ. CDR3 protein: CASSLEPLSYEQYF. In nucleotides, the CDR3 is TGTGCCAGCAGCTTAGAACCACTGTCCTACGAGCAGTACTTC.

This chain's CDR3 is CSAGGGSSYEQYF. The DNA of the CDR3 is TGCAGTGCGGGGGGAGGGAGCTCCTACGAGCAGTACTTC. The rearrangement joins TRBV20-1 to TRBJ2-7; 7 bases align to TRBD2. Trimming removed 6 bases from V and 0 bases from J; junction bases left unmatched: 5. CDR1 is DFQATT and CDR2 is SNEGSKA in the germline V gene (reference sequence). The CDR3 contains 13 residues.

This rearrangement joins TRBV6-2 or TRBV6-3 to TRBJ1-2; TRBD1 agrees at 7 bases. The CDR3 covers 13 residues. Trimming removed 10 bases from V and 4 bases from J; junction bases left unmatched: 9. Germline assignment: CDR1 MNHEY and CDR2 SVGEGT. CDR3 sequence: CATGTAPSYGYTF. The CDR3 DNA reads TGTGCCACCGGGACAGCACCTTCCTATGGCTACACCTTC.

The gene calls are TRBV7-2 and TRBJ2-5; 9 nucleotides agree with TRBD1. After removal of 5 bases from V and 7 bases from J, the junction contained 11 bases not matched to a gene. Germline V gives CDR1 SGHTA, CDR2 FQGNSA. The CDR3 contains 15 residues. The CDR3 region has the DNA TGTGCCAGCAGCCCCCTGGTGGGACAGGGCTTGACCCAGTACTTC. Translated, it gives CASSPLVGQGLTQYF.

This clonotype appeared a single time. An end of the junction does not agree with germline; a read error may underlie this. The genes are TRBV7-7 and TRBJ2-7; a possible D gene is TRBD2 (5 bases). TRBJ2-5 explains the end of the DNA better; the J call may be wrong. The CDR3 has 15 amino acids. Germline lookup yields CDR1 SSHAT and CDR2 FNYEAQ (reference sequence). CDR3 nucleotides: TGTGCTAGCAGCTTAGGAGGCTCGCCGAAGGAGACCCAGTACTTC. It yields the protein CASSLGGSPKETQYF.

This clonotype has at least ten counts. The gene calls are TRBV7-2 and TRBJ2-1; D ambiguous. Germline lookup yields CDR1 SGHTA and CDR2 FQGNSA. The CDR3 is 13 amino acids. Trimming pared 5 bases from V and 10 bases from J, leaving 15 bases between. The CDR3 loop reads CASSPFVAWEQFF. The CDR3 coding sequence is TGTGCCAGCAGCCCGTTTGTCGCGTGGGAGCAGTTCTTC.

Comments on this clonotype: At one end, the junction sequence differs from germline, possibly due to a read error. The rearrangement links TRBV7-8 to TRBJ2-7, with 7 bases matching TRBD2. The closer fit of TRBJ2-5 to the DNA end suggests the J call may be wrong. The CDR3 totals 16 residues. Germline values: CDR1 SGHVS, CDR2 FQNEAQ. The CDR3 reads CTSSLGSSGVQETQYF. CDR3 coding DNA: TGTACCAGCAGCCTAGGATCCAGCGGGGTACAAGAGACCCAGTACTTC.